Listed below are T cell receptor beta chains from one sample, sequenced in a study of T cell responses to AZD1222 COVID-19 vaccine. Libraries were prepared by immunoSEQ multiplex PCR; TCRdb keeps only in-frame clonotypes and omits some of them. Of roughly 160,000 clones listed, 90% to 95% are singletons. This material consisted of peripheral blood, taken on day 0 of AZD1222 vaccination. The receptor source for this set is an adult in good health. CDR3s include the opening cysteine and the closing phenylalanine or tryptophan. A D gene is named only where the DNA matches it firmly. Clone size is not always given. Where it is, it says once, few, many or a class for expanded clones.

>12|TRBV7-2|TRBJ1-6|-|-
CASSPLGPPLHF
TGTGCCAGCAGTCCACTTGGTCCACCCCTCCACTTT
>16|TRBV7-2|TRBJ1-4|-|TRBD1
CASSSRTGATNEKLFF
TGTGCCAGCAGCTCCCGTACAGGGGCAACTAATGAAAAACTGTTTTTT
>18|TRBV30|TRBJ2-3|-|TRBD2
CAWGGSVQLAGSTDTQYF
TGTGCCTGGGGGGGGTCGGTACAACTAGCGGGTAGCACAGATACGCAGTATTTT
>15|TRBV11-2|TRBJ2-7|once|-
CASSSSMTGEGEQYF
TGTGCCAGCAGCTCTTCAATGACAGGGGAGGGGGAGCAGTACTTC
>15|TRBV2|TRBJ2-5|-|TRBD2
CASKLAGVSQETQYF
TGTGCCAGCAAACTAGCGGGCGTATCACAAGAGACCCAGTACTTC
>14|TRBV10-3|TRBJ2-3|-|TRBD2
CAIWTSGRSDTQYF
TGTGCCATTTGGACTAGCGGGAGATCTGATACGCAGTATTTT
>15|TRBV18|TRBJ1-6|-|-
CASSHPPGLNSPLHF
TGTGCCAGCTCACACCCCCCCGGACTGAATTCACCCCTCCACTTT
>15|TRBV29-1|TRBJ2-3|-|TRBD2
CSVSEGGRNSDTQYF
TGCAGCGTCTCGGAGGGCGGGAGGAATTCAGATACGCAGTATTTT
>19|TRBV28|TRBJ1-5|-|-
CASSFSGFRGGENNQPQHF
TGTGCCAGCAGTTTTTCCGGGTTTAGGGGGGGTGAAAACAATCAGCCCCAGCATTTT
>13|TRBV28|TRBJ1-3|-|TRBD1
CASSDRGRNTIYF
TGTGCCAGCAGTGACAGGGGTAGAAACACCATATATTTT
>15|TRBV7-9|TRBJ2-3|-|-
CASSLDTPSTDTQYF
TGTGCCAGCAGCTTAGACACACCAAGCACAGATACGCAGTATTTT
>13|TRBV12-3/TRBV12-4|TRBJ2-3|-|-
CASSSRGADTQYF
TGTGCCAGCAGTTCCAGGGGGGCAGATACGCAGTATTTT
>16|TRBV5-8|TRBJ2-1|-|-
CASSTEGISSYNEQFF
TGTGCCAGCAGCACGGAGGGAATCTCCTCCTACAATGAGCAGTTCTTC
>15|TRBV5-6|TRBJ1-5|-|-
CASSWGPGADQPQHF
TGTGCCAGCAGTTGGGGTCCGGGGGCCGATCAGCCCCAGCATTTT
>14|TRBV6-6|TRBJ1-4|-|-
CASSSSQSNEKLFF
TGTGCCAGCAGTTCCTCCCAATCTAATGAAAAACTGTTTTTT
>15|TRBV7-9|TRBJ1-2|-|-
CASSLSLTGNNGYTF
TGTGCCAGCAGCCTATCCTTAACGGGTAACAATGGCTACACCTTC
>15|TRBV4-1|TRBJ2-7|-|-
CASSPLGKSGGEQYF
TGCGCCAGCAGCCCCCTAGGCAAAAGTGGGGGCGAGCAGTACTTC
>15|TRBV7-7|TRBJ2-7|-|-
CAQYDERWFSYEQYF
TGTGCCCAGTACGACGAGCGTTGGTTCTCCTACGAGCAGTACTTC
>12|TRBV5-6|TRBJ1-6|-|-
CASSLSISPLHF
TGTGCCAGCAGCTTGAGTATTTCACCCCTCCACTTT
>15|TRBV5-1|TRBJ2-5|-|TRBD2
CASSRWTSSTETQYF
TGCGCCAGCAGCAGGTGGACTAGCTCGACGGAGACCCAGTACTTC
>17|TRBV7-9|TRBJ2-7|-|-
CASSLGVAGTVNYEQYF
TGTGCCAGCAGCTTAGGTGTTGCGGGGACAGTCAACTACGAGCAGTACTTC